Detailed here is one T cell receptor beta chain. The data were taken from a study of cytomegalovirus exposure and HLA in healthy donors. At the level of the study: According to later analysis, the same platform produced the approximately 130 validation and about 630 first-cohort repertoires.

Germline V CDR1 and CDR2: SGDLS, YYNGEE. Trimming took off 3 bases at V and 6 bases at J, with 21 bases between the two ends. The CDR3 has 16 amino acids. Generated by immunoSEQ multiplex PCR, the TCRdb table keeps only in-frame clones and is missing some. The sample includes 150,000 to 170,000 clones, around 83% of them seen just once. This chain connects TRBV9 to TRBJ1-1, with D possibly matching TRBD1 (6 bases). What was sequenced was PBMCs. This receptor was identified in a human donor in good health. CDR3 DNA: TGTGCCAGCAGCGCCGGGACAAATTTACAGGACTCTGAAGCTTTCTTT. Translating gives CASSAGTNLQDSEAFF.